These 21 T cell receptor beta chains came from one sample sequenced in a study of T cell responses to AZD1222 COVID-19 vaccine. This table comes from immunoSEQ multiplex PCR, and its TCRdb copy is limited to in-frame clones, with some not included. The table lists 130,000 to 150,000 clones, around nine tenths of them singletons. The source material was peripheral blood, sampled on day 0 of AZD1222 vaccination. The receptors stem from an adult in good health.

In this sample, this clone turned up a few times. CDR3 nucleotides: TGTGCCAGCAGTTTAACTAGCGGGAAATCAGATACGCAGTATTTT. Encoded protein: CASSLTSGKSDTQYF. The chain uses TRBV27 and TRBJ2-3, with 10 bases aligning to TRBD2. This CDR3 contains 15 residues. Germline CDR1 reads MNHEY; CDR2 reads SMNVEV (reference sequence). V lost 2 bases to trimming and J lost 4 bases; unmatched junction nucleotides: 3.

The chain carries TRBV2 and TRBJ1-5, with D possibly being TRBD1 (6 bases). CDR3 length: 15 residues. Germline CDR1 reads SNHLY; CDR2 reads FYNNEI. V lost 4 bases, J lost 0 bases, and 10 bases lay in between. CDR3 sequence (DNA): TGTGCCAGCAGTGCGGACAGACGTAGCAATCAGCCCCAGCATTTT. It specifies CASSADRRSNQPQHF.

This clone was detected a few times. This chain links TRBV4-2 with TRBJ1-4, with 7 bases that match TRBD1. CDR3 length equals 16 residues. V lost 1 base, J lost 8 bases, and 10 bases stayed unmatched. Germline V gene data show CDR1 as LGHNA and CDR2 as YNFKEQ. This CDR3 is CASSQGEGAGGEKLFF. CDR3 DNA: TGTGCCAGCAGCCAAGGGGAGGGGGCAGGAGGGGAAAAACTGTTTTTT.

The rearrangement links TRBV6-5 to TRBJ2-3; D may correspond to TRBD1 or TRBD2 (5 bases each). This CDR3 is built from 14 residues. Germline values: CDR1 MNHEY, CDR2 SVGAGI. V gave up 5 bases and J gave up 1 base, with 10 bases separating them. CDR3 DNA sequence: TGTGCCAGCAGTCCCGGGGCCCGCACAGATACGCAGTATTTT. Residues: CASSPGARTDTQYF.

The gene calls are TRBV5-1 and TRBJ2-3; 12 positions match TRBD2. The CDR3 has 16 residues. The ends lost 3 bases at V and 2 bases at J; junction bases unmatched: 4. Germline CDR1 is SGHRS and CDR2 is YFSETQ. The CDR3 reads CASSSRLAGDTDTQYF. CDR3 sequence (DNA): TGCGCCAGCAGCTCTAGACTAGCGGGGGACACAGATACGCAGTATTTT.

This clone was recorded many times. The CDR3 region is CASSEEARGHDGYTF. CDR3 in DNA: TGTGCCAGCAGTGAAGAGGCCAGGGGGCACGATGGCTACACCTTC. The rearrangement joins TRBV2 to TRBJ1-2; 8 bases align to TRBD1. With V trimmed by 1 base and J by 6 bases, 7 bases remained unmatched. This CDR3 spans 15 amino acids. Germline CDR1 is SNHLY and CDR2 is FYNNEI.

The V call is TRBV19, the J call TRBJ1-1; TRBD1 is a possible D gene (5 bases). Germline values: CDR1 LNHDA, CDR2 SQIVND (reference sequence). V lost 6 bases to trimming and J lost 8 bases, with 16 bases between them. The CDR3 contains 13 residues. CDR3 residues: CASSQARAQEAFF. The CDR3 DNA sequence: TGTGCCAGTAGCCAGGCCAGGGCACAAGAAGCTTTCTTT.

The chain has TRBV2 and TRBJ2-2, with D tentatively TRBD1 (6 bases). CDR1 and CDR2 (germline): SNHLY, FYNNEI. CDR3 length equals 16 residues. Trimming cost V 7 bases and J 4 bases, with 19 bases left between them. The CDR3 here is CASKGMGRGVTGELFF. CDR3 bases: TGTGCCAGCAAAGGAATGGGCAGGGGAGTCACCGGGGAGCTGTTTTTT.

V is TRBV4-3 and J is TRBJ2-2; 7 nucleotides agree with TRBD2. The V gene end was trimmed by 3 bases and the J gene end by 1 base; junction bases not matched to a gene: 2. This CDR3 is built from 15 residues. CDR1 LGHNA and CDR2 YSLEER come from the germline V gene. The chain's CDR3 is CASSQASGNTGELFF. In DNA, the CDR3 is TGCGCCAGCAGCCAGGCTAGCGGGAACACCGGGGAGCTGTTTTTT.

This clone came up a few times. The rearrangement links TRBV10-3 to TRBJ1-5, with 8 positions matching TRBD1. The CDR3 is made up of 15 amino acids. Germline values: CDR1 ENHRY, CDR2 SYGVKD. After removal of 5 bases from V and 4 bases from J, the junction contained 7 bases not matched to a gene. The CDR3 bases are TGTGCCATCAGTCCAGGGGGCGGCCAAAATCAGCCCCAGCATTTT. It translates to CAISPGGGQNQPQHF.

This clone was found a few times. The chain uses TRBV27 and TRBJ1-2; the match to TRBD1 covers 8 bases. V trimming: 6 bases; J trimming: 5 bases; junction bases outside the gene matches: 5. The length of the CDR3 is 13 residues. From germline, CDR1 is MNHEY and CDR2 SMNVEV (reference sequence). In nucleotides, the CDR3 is TGTGCCAGCAGGTCACAGGGGGAGTATGGCTACACCTTC. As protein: CASRSQGEYGYTF.

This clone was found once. DNA for the CDR3: TGTGCCAGCAGCCTAAATGTGCGTGGATCTGAAGCTTTCTTT. It encodes CASSLNVRGSEAFF. J is TRBJ1-1 and V is TRBV3-1 (or the pseudogene TRBV3-2); no clear D gene. Deletions cut 4 bases from V and 6 bases from J, with 15 bases between. This CDR3 has 14 amino acids. Germline loops: CDR1 LGHDT, CDR2 YNNKEL (reference sequence).

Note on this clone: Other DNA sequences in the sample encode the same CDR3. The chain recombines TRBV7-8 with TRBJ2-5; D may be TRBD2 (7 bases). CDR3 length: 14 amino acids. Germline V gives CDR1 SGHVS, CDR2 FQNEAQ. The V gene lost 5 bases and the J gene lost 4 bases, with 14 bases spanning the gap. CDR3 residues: CASSPGGGGETQYF. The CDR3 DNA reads TGTGCCAGCAGCCCGGGAGGAGGGGGAGAGACCCAGTACTTC.

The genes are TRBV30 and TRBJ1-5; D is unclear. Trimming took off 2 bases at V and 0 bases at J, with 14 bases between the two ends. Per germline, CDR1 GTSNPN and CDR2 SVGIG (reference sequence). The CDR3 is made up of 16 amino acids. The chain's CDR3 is CAWSPVGDYSNQPQHF. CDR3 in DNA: TGTGCCTGGAGTCCAGTCGGTGACTATAGCAATCAGCCCCAGCATTTT.

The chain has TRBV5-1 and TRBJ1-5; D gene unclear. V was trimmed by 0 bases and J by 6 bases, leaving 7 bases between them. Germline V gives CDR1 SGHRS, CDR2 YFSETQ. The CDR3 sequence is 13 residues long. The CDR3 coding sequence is TGCGCCAGCAGCTTGGAGGGCGGTCAGCCCCAGCATTTT. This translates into CASSLEGGQPQHF.

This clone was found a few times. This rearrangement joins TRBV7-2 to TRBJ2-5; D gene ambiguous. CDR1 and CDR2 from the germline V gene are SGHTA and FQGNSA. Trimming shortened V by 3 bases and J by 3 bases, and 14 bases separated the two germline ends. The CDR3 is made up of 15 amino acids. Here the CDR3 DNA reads TGTGCCAGCAGCTTCGTAGCAAAAAAGGAAGAGACCCAGTACTTC. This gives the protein CASSFVAKKEETQYF.

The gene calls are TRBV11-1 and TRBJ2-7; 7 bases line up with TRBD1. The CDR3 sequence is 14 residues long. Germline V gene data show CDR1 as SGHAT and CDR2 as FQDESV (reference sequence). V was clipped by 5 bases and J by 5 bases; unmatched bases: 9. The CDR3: CASSKNRGMNEQYF. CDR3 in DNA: TGTGCCAGCAGCAAAAACAGGGGAATGAACGAGCAGTACTTC. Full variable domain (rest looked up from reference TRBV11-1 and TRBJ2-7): EAEVAQSPRYKITEKSQAVAFWCDPISGHATLYWYRQILGQGPELLVQFQDESVVDDSQLPKDRFSAERLKGVDSTLKIQPAELGDSAMYLCASSKNRGMNEQYFGPGTRLTVT.

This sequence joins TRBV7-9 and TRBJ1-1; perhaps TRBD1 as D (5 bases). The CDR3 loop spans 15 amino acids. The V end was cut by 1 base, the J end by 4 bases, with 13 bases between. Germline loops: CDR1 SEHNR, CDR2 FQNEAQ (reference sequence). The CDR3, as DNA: TGTGCCAGCAGCTTAGGGCGTCTCGGGGGCACTGAAGCTTTCTTT. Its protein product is CASSLGRLGGTEAFF.

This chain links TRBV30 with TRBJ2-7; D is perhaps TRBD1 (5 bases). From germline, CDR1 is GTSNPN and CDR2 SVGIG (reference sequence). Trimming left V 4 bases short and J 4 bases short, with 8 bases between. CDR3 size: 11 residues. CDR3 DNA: TGTGCCTGGAAGGACACTTACGAGCAGTACTTC. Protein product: CAWKDTYEQYF. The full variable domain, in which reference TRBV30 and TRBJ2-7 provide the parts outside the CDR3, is SQTIHQWPATLVQPVGSPLSLECTVEGTSNPNLYWYRQAAGRGLQLLFYSVGIGQISSEVPQNLSASRPQDRQFILSSKKLLLSDSGFYLCAWKDTYEQYFGPGTRLTVT.

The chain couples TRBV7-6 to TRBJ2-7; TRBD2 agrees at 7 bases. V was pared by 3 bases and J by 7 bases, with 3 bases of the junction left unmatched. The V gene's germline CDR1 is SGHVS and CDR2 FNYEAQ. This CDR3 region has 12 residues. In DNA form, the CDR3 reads TGTGCCAGCAGCTTCCGGGGAGGGGAGCAGTACTTC. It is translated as CASSFRGGEQYF. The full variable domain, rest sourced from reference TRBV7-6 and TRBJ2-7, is GAGVSQSPRYKVTKRGQDVALRCDPISGHVSLYWYRQALGQGPEFLTYFNYEAQQDKSGLPNDRFSAERPEGSISTLTIQRTEQRDSAMYRCASSFRGGEQYFGPGTRLTVT.

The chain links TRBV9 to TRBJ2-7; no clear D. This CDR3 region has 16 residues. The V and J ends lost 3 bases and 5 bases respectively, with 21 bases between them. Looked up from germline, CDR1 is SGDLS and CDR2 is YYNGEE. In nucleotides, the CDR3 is TGTGCCAGCAGCGGGTTTCCCCCCTCCTCCCGGCACGAGCAGTACTTC. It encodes CASSGFPPSSRHEQYF.